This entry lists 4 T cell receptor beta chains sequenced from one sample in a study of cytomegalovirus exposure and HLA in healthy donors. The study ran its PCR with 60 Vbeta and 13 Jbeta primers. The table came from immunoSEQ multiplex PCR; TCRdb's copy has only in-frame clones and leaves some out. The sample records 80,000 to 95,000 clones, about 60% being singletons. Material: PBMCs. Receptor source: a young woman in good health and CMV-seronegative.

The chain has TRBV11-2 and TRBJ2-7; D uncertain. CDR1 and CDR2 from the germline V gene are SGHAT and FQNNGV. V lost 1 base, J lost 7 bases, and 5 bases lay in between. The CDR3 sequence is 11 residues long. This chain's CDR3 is CASSLVSEQYF. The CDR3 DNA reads TGTGCCAGCAGCTTAGTATCTGAGCAGTACTTC.

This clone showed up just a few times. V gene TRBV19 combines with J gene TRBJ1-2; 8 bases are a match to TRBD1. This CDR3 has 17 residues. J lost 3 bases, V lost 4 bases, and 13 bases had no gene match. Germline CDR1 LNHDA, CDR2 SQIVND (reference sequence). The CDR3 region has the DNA TGTGCCAGTAGTAGGGAGGCAGGGGGCGAACTTTACTATGGCTACACCTTC. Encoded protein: CASSREAGGELYYGYTF.

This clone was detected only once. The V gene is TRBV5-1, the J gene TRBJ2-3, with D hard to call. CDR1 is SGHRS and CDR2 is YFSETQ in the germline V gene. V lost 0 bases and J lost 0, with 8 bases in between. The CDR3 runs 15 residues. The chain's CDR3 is CASSLVRTSTDTQYF. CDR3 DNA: TGCGCCAGCAGCTTGGTTCGCACTAGCACAGATACGCAGTATTTT.

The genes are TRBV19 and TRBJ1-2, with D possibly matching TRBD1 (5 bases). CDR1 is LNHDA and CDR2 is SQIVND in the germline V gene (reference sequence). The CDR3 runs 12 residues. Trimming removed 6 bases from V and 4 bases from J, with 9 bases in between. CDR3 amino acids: CASSPTAYGYTF. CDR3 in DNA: TGTGCCAGTAGCCCGACAGCCTATGGCTACACCTTC. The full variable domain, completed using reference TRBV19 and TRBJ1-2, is DGGITQSPKYLFRKEGQNVTLSCEQNLNHDAMYWYRQDPGQGLRLIYYSQIVNDFQKGDIAEGYSVSREKKESFPLTVTSAQKNPTAFYLCASSPTAYGYTFGSGTRLTVV.